Included here is one T cell receptor beta chain sequence, with context. Its antigen is not identified. These data belong to a study of cytomegalovirus exposure and HLA in healthy donors. Study-wide results and limits: When analyzed later, a missense DCLRE1C variant was found to be linked to TCR beta V- and J-gene trimming. Judged likely to be a sequencing artifact was a cluster of highly shared sequence variants.

PCR was performed using 60 Vbeta and 13 Jbeta primers. Only in-frame clones appear in the TCRdb table, and some are missing; sequencing was by immunoSEQ multiplex PCR. The table lists a few hundred thousand clones, around 66% of them singletons, with 2% to 2.5% in the top ten. The sample was PBMCs. This clonotype originated in a female donor in good health and CMV-seronegative.

The CDR3 sequence is CASSYGTGRGETQYF. As DNA, the CDR3 is TGTGCCAGCAGTTACGGGACAGGGAGGGGAGAGACCCAGTACTTC. J is TRBJ2-5 and V is TRBV6-5; the match to TRBD1 covers 9 bases. CDR3 length: 15 residues. Germline V lookup: CDR1 MNHEY, CDR2 SVGAGI. V gave up 2 bases and J gave up 4 bases; unmatched junction bases: 5.